Shown below are 10 T cell receptor beta chains from a single sample sequenced in a study of control samples from healthy donors and cancer patients (dated by TCRdb to the early 2020s). Receptors were amplified or captured by the immunoSEQ multiplex PCR assay. TCRdb took this table from immuneACCESS and kept in-frame rearrangements with V and J called. Such tables lack part of the clones; where checked against another copy, unresolved V genes explain under half of the gap, and the rest is unexplained. The sample table holds 69,000 or so clones, of which 94% were seen once. The top ten clonotypes cover roughly 3% of the sample. Sample: blood. The receptors originated from a woman between 25 and 40 years old in good health.

This chain joins TRBV5-1 and TRBJ2-2, with TRBD2 matching 9 bases. CDR3 length: 18 amino acids. Germline V gene lookup returns CDR1 SGHRS and CDR2 YFSETQ. Unmatched junction bases numbered 11, after V lost 2 bases and J lost 3 bases. The CDR3 DNA sequence: TGCGCCAGCAGCTTACTAGGGACAGCGGGGGGTTACACCGGGGAGCTGTTTTTT. Translated, it gives CASSLLGTAGGYTGELFF.

This chain links TRBV2 with TRBJ1-2; D uncertain. Looked up from germline, CDR1 is SNHLY and CDR2 is FYNNEI. With 6 bases removed from V and 10 bases from J, the gap between germline ends came to 12 bases. The CDR3 spans 11 residues. The chain's CDR3 is CASRALGDYTF. CDR3 nucleotides: TGTGCCAGCAGGGCTCTGGGAGACTACACCTTC.

V gene TRBV7-6 combines with J gene TRBJ1-1; D is unresolved. Germline assignment: CDR1 SGHVS and CDR2 FNYEAQ. CDR3 length: 16 residues. Trimming took 0 bases from V and 2 from J, leaving 13 bases between them. DNA of the CDR3: TGTGCCAGCAGCTTAGCGGGCGGGAGATTAAACACTGAAGCTTTCTTT. It is translated as CASSLAGGRLNTEAFF.

The gene calls are TRBV30 and TRBJ1-2; D ambiguous. The CDR3 is made up of 12 amino acids. Looked up from germline, CDR1 is GTSNPN and CDR2 is SVGIG (reference sequence). V lost 2 bases and J 4 bases, leaving 8 bases between the germline ends. DNA for the CDR3: TGTGCCTGGAGTTCCCAGTCCTATGGCTACACCTTC. Amino acids: CAWSSQSYGYTF.

The chain couples TRBV20-1 to TRBJ1-2; 10 nucleotides align to TRBD1. With V trimmed by 3 bases and J by 3 bases, 7 bases remained unmatched. Germline V lookup: CDR1 DFQATT, CDR2 SNEGSKA (reference sequence). The CDR3 is made up of 15 amino acids. The DNA for the CDR3 is TGCAGTGCTAGTTCAGGGACAGGGGACTACTATGGCTACACCTTC. This translates into CSASSGTGDYYGYTF.

The chain joins TRBV11-3 to TRBJ1-2; tentatively, D is TRBD1 (6 bases). Trimming pared 4 bases from V and 6 bases from J, leaving 24 bases between. Germline V gene data show CDR1 as SGHNT and CDR2 as YENEEA. The CDR3 has 17 amino acids. The CDR3 DNA sequence: TGTGCCAGCAGCTCGAGGGGGGGGGATATCCCAGGACATGGCTACACCTTC. This gives the protein CASSSRGGDIPGHGYTF.

There are a few counts of this clone. The J gene is TRBJ1-5, the V gene TRBV2; 7 positions match TRBD1. CDR3 length: 15 amino acids. Germline CDR1 and CDR2: SNHLY and FYNNEI. V lost 7 bases and J lost 5; bases outside the gene matches: 11. The CDR3 region has the DNA TGTGCCAGCACCCTGGGGACAGACCGGTATCAGCCCCAGCATTTT. Protein: CASTLGTDRYQPQHF. Using reference TRBV2 and TRBJ1-5 for the parts outside the CDR3, the full variable domain is EPEVTQTPSHQVTQMGQEVILRCVPISNHLYFYWYRQILGQKVEFLVSFYNNEISEKSEIFDDQFSVERPDGSNFTLKIRSTKLEDSAMYFCASTLGTDRYQPQHFGDGTRLSIL.

This chain uses TRBV6-4 with TRBJ2-1; 9 bases are a match to TRBD2. V lost 8 bases and J lost 4; bases outside the gene matches: 9. Germline V CDR1 and CDR2: MRHNA, SNTAGT. The CDR3 consists of 15 residues. The CDR3 bases are TGTGCCAGCTCTCAACTTAGCGGGGGATACAATGAGCAGTTCTTC. It codes for CASSQLSGGYNEQFF.

The chain is built from TRBV7-9 and TRBJ2-3, with D possibly TRBD2 on 6 matching bases. In germline, CDR1 is SEHNR, CDR2 FQNEAQ (reference sequence). The ends were cut back, 11 bases at V and 4 bases at J, with 22 bases in the middle. CDR3 size: 15 residues. The CDR3 protein is CASGRGLWGADTQYF. CDR3 DNA: TGTGCCTCCGGGAGAGGGCTTTGGGGTGCAGATACGCAGTATTTT.

The genes are TRBV11-2 and TRBJ2-2; D gene uncertain. The CDR3 length is 11 residues. Per germline, CDR1 SGHAT and CDR2 FQNNGV. Between the trimmed V and J ends, which lost 2 bases and 6 bases, there was a span of 1 base. The CDR3 loop is CASSLPGELFF. DNA for the CDR3: TGTGCCAGCAGCTTACCCGGGGAGCTGTTTTTT. Complete variable domain (other parts from reference TRBV11-2 and TRBJ2-2): EAGVAQSPRYKIIEKRQSVAFWCNPISGHATLYWYQQILGQGPKLLIQFQNNGVVDDSQLPKDRFSAERLKGVDSTLKIQPAKLEDSAVYLCASSLPGELFFGEGSRLTVL.